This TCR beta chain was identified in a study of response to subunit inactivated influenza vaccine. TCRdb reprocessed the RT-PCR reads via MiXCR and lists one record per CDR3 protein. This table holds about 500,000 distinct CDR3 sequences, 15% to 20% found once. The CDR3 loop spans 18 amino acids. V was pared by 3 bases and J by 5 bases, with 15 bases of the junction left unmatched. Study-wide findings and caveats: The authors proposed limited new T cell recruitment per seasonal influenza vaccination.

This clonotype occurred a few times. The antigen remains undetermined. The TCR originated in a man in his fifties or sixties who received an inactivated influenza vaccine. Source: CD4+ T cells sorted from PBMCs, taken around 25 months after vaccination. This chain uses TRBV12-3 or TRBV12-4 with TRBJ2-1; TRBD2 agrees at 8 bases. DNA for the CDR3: TGTGCCAGCAGTTTCGCCCATCCCATCAGCGGGAGCAACAATGAGCAGTTCTTC. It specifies CASSFAHPISGSNNEQFF.